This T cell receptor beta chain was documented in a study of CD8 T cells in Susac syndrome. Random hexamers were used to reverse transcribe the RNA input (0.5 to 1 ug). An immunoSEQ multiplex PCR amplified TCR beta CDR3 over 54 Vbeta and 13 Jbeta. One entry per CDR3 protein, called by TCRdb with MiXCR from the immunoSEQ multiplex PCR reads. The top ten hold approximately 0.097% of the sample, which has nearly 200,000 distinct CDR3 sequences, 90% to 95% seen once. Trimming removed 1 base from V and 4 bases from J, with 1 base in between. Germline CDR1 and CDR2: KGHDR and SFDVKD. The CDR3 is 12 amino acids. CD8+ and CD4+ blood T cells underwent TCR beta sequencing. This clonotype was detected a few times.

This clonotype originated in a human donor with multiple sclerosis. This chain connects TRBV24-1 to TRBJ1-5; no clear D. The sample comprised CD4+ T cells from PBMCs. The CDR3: CATSDFNQPQHF. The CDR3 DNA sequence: TGTGCCACCAGTGATTTTAATCAGCCCCAGCATTTT.